The rows below give T cell receptor beta chains drawn from one sample of a study of blood T cell repertoires in COVID-19. Profiling relied on immunoSEQ multiplex PCR, and the TCRdb table lists in-frame clones only, not all of them. The data show around 71,000 clones, with under 80% seen just once and 25% to 30% held by the top ten. Sequencing was done on a sample of peripheral blood. These receptors all come from a woman older than 75 with active or convalescent COVID-19. Each CDR3 is given with its conserved first and last residue. Each record gives: clone size, V gene, D gene, J gene, CDR3 DNA, CDR3 protein. The D gene is left open where the match is weak. Clone size appears in some rows only: once, few, many, or a class for an expanded clone.

few	TRBV10-3	NA	TRBJ1-2	TGTGCCACCCAAAATGGAGCTAACTATGGCTACACCTTC	CATQNGANYGYTF
few	TRBV6-2/TRBV6-3	NA	TRBJ1-5	TGTGCCAGCAGTTTGGGACAAGGGATTCAGCCCCAGCATTTT	CASSLGQGIQPQHF
NA	TRBV28	TRBD2	TRBJ2-1	TGTGCCAGCGCCGGGACTAGCTCCTACAATGAGCAGTTCTTC	CASAGTSSYNEQFF
NA	TRBV5-1	NA	TRBJ1-6	TGCGCCAGCAGCGAAGCCGGGAACCTAGGGTCACCCCTCCACTTT	CASSEAGNLGSPLHF
NA	TRBV7-9	NA	TRBJ2-5	TGTGCCAGCAGGGGAGAGGGGGAAGAGACCCAGTACTTC	CASRGEGEETQYF
NA	TRBV19	NA	TRBJ1-3	TGTGCCAGTAGTATAACAGGGTCTTCTGGAAACACCATATATTTT	CASSITGSSGNTIYF
NA	TRBV7-2	NA	TRBJ2-7	TGTGCCAGCAGCTTAGACCGGGACACCTACGAGCAGTACTTC	CASSLDRDTYEQYF
NA	TRBV7-9	TRBD2	TRBJ2-2	TGTGCCAGCAGCAAGCGGGACTCAGCCGCCGAGCTGTTTTTT	CASSKRDSAAELFF
NA	TRBV5-6	TRBD2	TRBJ2-3	TGTGCCAGCACTAGCACGGGTGATTCGACTAGCAACGCGTATTTT	CASTSTGDSTSNAYF
NA	TRBV5-4	NA	TRBJ1-1	TGTGCCAGCAGCTCAAGCGGGAACAGGGTGAGGGAGCAAGCTTTCTTT	CASSSSGNRVREQAFF
NA	TRBV6-2/TRBV6-3	NA	TRBJ2-7	TGTGCCAGCAGTTATTGGTTGGACAGTACCTACGAGCAGTACTTC	CASSYWLDSTYEQYF
NA	TRBV9	NA	TRBJ2-3	TGTGCCAGCAGCGTGGGTAGCGGTCCCACAGATACGCAGTATTTT	CASSVGSGPTDTQYF
NA	TRBV7-3	NA	TRBJ2-3	TGTGCCAGCAGCTTAAATCCCGTTCTAGCCCCGCCCTATCACACAGATACGCAGTATTTT	CASSLNPVLAPPYHTDTQYF
NA	TRBV10-1	TRBD1	TRBJ1-1	TGCGCCAGCAGCCAGGACAGGGAGAGAGCTTTCTTT	CASSQDRERAFF
NA	TRBV7-2	NA	TRBJ1-2	TGTGCCAGCAGCCCAGAGGACAGCTATGGCTACACCTTC	CASSPEDSYGYTF
NA	TRBV6-6	NA	TRBJ2-3	TGTGCCAGCAGTTACGGTCAGTACACAGATACGCAGTATTTT	CASSYGQYTDTQYF
NA	TRBV11-3	TRBD1	TRBJ1-2	TGTGCCAGCAGTCCCTGGGGCCGGACAGGGACCTATGGCTACACCTTC	CASSPWGRTGTYGYTF
NA	TRBV9	TRBD1	TRBJ1-2	TGTGCCAGCAGCGTAGGACAGGGTGATGGCTACACCTTC	CASSVGQGDGYTF
once	TRBV5-6	TRBD1	TRBJ2-1	TGTGCCAGCAGGGTGGACAGGGGGAGCTCCTACAATGAGCAGTTCTTC	CASRVDRGSSYNEQFF
NA	TRBV7-2	NA	TRBJ2-7	TGTGCCAAAACAGGGTTAATACCCTACGAGCAGTACTTC	CAKTGLIPYEQYF
NA	TRBV19	TRBD1	TRBJ2-7	TGTGCCAGTAGTATGTCTACAGGGGACTACGAGCAGTACTTC	CASSMSTGDYEQYF
once	TRBV6-5	TRBD1	TRBJ1-3	TGTGCCAGCAGGGGGACAGGCTTCTCTGGAAACACCATATATTTT	CASRGTGFSGNTIYF
NA	TRBV7-2	TRBD2	TRBJ2-1	TGTGCCAGCAGGTCCCCCGAACTAGCGGTCTCCTACAATGAGCAGTTCTTC	CASRSPELAVSYNEQFF
NA	TRBV6-5	NA	TRBJ1-3	TGTGCCAGCAGCTACGACAGTGTCCCTGGAAACACCATATATTTT	CASSYDSVPGNTIYF
NA	TRBV3-1/TRBV3-2	TRBD2	TRBJ2-1	TGTGCCAGCAGCCTAAGGACGGGGGGGGCCCAGGATGAGCAGTTCTTC	CASSLRTGGAQDEQFF
few	TRBV6-1	NA	TRBJ2-7	TGTGCCAGCAGTGAATTCGGGAACTCCTACGAGCAGTACTTC	CASSEFGNSYEQYF
few	TRBV11-2	NA	TRBJ1-2	TGTGCCAGCAGCTTCTCAGGGGTAAACCTCGGTGGCTACACCTTC	CASSFSGVNLGGYTF
NA	TRBV29-1	TRBD1	TRBJ1-3	TGCAGCGTTGAGCAAAGGACAGGAGGTACTGGAAACACCATATATTTT	CSVEQRTGGTGNTIYF
NA	TRBV18	TRBD1	TRBJ2-7	TGTGCCAGCTCACCTGGGACAGAAGAGCAGTACTTC	CASSPGTEEQYF
NA	TRBV12-5	TRBD1	TRBJ2-7	TGTGCTAGTGGTTCCCGACAGGGGATATACGAGCAGTACTTC	CASGSRQGIYEQYF
NA	TRBV9	NA	TRBJ2-3	TGTGCCAGCAGCGTAGGGACAGCCCTAAGCACAGATACGCAGTATTTT	CASSVGTALSTDTQYF
NA	TRBV4-3	TRBD1	TRBJ1-1	TGCGCCAGCAGCCAAGACGACAGGGACACTGAAGCTTTCTTT	CASSQDDRDTEAFF
NA	TRBV7-2	NA	TRBJ2-5	TGTGCCAGCAGCTCACCAGGGTATGGGGAGACCCAGTACTTC	CASSSPGYGETQYF
NA	TRBV19	NA	TRBJ1-1	TGTGCCAGTAGTCCCCGGACAGATTCGACTGAAGCTTTCTTT	CASSPRTDSTEAFF
NA	TRBV5-3	TRBD1	TRBJ2-7	TGTGCCAGAAGCGTATCCTGGGACAGGGGCTCCTACGAGCAGTACTTC	CARSVSWDRGSYEQYF
NA	TRBV3-1/TRBV3-2	NA	TRBJ2-5	TGTGCCAGCAGCCAACAAGGCGGAGAGACCCAGTACTTC	CASSQQGGETQYF
NA	TRBV6-5	NA	TRBJ1-5	TGTGCCAGCAGCGGGGTCAGCAATCAGCCCCAGCATTTT	CASSGVSNQPQHF
NA	TRBV7-2	TRBD1	TRBJ1-5	TGTGCCAGCAGCCCTCAGGGGGCCGGTCAGCCCCAGCATTTT	CASSPQGAGQPQHF
NA	TRBV5-6	NA	TRBJ2-7	TGTGCCAGCAGCCCTACCGGGACAACCTACGAGCAGTACTTC	CASSPTGTTYEQYF
NA	TRBV19	TRBD1	TRBJ2-6	TGTGCCAGTAGGAGGGACAGGGGATTACCTGGGGCCAACGTCCTGACTTTC	CASRRDRGLPGANVLTF
NA	TRBV10-3	TRBD2	TRBJ2-3	TGTGCCATCAGTGCAACTAGCGGGGGGGCAAAAGATACGCAGTATTTT	CAISATSGGAKDTQYF
NA	TRBV2	NA	TRBJ2-3	TGTGCCAGCAGTGCCGGGAACACAGATACGCAGTATTTT	CASSAGNTDTQYF
NA	TRBV13	NA	TRBJ1-6	TGTGCCAGCACCCTCGGAGGCAGGGGTTCACCCCTCCACTTT	CASTLGGRGSPLHF
once	TRBV18	TRBD2	TRBJ2-3	TGTGCCAGCTCACCACTCCGGCTAGCGGGGGCTATTAGCACAGATACGCAGTATTTT	CASSPLRLAGAISTDTQYF
NA	TRBV18	TRBD1	TRBJ2-7	TGTGCCAGCTCACCACCGGGACAGAACTACGAGCAGTACTTC	CASSPPGQNYEQYF
NA	TRBV6-5	TRBD1	TRBJ2-3	TGTGCCAGCAGCCTAGACAGGGTTGGTGCAGATACGCAGTATTTT	CASSLDRVGADTQYF
NA	TRBV11-1	NA	TRBJ1-1	TGTGCCAGCAGCCCACAGGGCCTTAACACTGAAGCTTTCTTT	CASSPQGLNTEAFF
few	TRBV7-2	NA	TRBJ1-3	TGTGCCAGCAGCTACCGCCAGGGCTCTGGAAACACCATATATTTT	CASSYRQGSGNTIYF
NA	TRBV11-2	TRBD1	TRBJ1-5	TGTGCCAGCAGCTTTACGGACAGGGGCAATCAGCCCCAGCATTTT	CASSFTDRGNQPQHF
NA	TRBV3-1/TRBV3-2	NA	TRBJ2-5	TGTGCCAGCAGCCGGACAGTGTACCAAGAGACCCAGTACTTC	CASSRTVYQETQYF
NA	TRBV24-1	NA	TRBJ2-3	TGTGCCACCAGTGACGGTTTTCGTGATACGCAGTATTTT	CATSDGFRDTQYF
NA	TRBV19	NA	TRBJ1-6	TGTGCCAGTAGTATGGGCCCTTTCAGGGGAGAATGGCCCCTCCACTTT	CASSMGPFRGEWPLHF
NA	TRBV11-2	NA	TRBJ2-3	TGTGCCAGCAGCTTAGGCTTCCTAGGGGGGGTCGCAGATACGCAGTATTTT	CASSLGFLGGVADTQYF
few	TRBV9	NA	TRBJ1-3	TGTGCCAGCAGCGTAACAGGGACGATCTCTGGAAACACCATATATTTT	CASSVTGTISGNTIYF
NA	TRBV21-1	NA	TRBJ1-5	TGTGCCAGCAGCAAATGGGGGAACAGGGGGCTGCTCAATCAGCCCCAGCATTTT	CASSKWGNRGLLNQPQHF
NA	TRBV2	NA	TRBJ1-1	TGTGCCAGCAGGGTTGGGGCCTCATTACCGACTTTCTTT	CASRVGASLPTFF
NA	TRBV5-4	NA	TRBJ1-2	TGTGCCAGCAGCTTGGACAGCTATGGCTACACCTTC	CASSLDSYGYTF
NA	TRBV6-5	NA	TRBJ2-3	TGTGCCAGCAGTTACTTAGCAGGCACAGATACGCAGTATTTT	CASSYLAGTDTQYF
NA	TRBV19	NA	TRBJ2-3	TGTGCCAGTAGTATCCTAGCCACTAGCACAGATACGCAGTATTTT	CASSILATSTDTQYF